This TCR beta chain was sequenced during a study of T cell repertoires in cytomegalovirus infection. Notes on this clonotype: The antigen is undetermined.

TCRdb re-called the reads through MiXCR, storing one row per CDR3 protein. The table has approximately 770,000 distinct CDR3 sequences, 29% seen once. This TCR came from a human donor in good health (CMV status not recorded). Some clones in this sample may be carry-over from other donors' samples. This sample comprised cultured CD8+ T cells from PBMCs, obtained from culture after CMV antigen stimulation.

In DNA, the CDR3 is TGCAGTGCTAGAGACCTGACAGAGCTGAACACTGAAGCTTTCTTT. Residues: CSARDLTELNTEAFF. The rearrangement links TRBV20-1 to TRBJ1-1; a weak D match, TRBD1 (5 bases). Germline V lookup: CDR1 DFQATT, CDR2 SNEGSKA (reference sequence). This CDR3 is 15 amino acids long. The germline V and J ends were trimmed by 0 bases and 0 bases, with 11 bases remaining between them.